The rows below give T cell receptor beta chains drawn from one sample of a study of T cell repertoires in cytomegalovirus infection. Using its own MiXCR run on the reads, TCRdb lists one record per CDR3 protein. The sample contains approximately 500,000 distinct CDR3 sequences, approximately 16% of which appear only once. The source material was CD8+ T cells from PBMCs. Receptors were obtained from a human donor in good health (CMV status not recorded). Some clones in this sample may be carry-over from other donors' samples. Both conserved end residues are part of each CDR3. D genes are given only for firm matches. Size is stated for part of the rows, as once, few or many counts, or as a class when the clone is expanded.

d_gene: TRBD2
abundance: many
v_gene: TRBV6-6
j_gene: TRBJ2-5
CDR3nt: TGTGCCAGCAGTTACTCTGGACTAGCGGGAGGTGGTTGGGGAGAGACCCAGTACTTC
CDR3aa: CASSYSGLAGGGWGETQYF

d_gene: TRBD1
abundance: many
v_gene: TRBV6-1
j_gene: TRBJ2-4
CDR3nt: TGTGCCAGCATCCTACGCGGGACAGGGTTCCTTCTAGCCAAAAACATTCAGTACTTC
CDR3aa: CASILRGTGFLLAKNIQYF

d_gene: .
abundance: many
v_gene: TRBV7-3
j_gene: TRBJ2-3
CDR3nt: TGTGCCAGCAGCCCTATAGCGGGCACAGATACGCAGTATTTT
CDR3aa: CASSPIAGTDTQYF

d_gene: TRBD1
abundance: .
v_gene: TRBV6-1
j_gene: TRBJ2-7
CDR3nt: TGTGCCAGCAGGGCCGGGACAGGGACCTACGAGCAGTACTTC
CDR3aa: CASRAGTGTYEQYF

d_gene: .
abundance: many
v_gene: TRBV6-1
j_gene: TRBJ2-2
CDR3nt: TGTGCCAGCAACCCTACCGGACCTAACACCGGGGAGCTGTTTTTT
CDR3aa: CASNPTGPNTGELFF

d_gene: TRBD1
abundance: many
v_gene: TRBV7-9
j_gene: TRBJ1-1
CDR3nt: TGTGCCAGCAGCTTAACACAGGGGGCAACTGAAGCTTTCTTT
CDR3aa: CASSLTQGATEAFF

d_gene: .
abundance: .
v_gene: TRBV5-5
j_gene: TRBJ1-1
CDR3nt: TGTGCCAGCTACGGACCCTTACAACCGAACACTGAAGCTTTCTTT
CDR3aa: CASYGPLQPNTEAFF

d_gene: .
abundance: .
v_gene: TRBV23-1
j_gene: TRBJ1-2
CDR3nt: TGCGCCAGCAGACAGGAGGACAAGGGGCGTTTCTATGGCTACACCTTC
CDR3aa: CASRQEDKGRFYGYTF

d_gene: .
abundance: .
v_gene: TRBV5-6
j_gene: TRBJ2-7
CDR3nt: TGTGCCAGCAGACCTACAGTATCCTACGAGCAGTACTTC
CDR3aa: CASRPTVSYEQYF

d_gene: TRBD1
abundance: many
v_gene: TRBV19
j_gene: TRBJ1-2
CDR3nt: TGTGCCAGTAGTAACCGGACAGGGATTATCGACTATGGCTACACCTTC
CDR3aa: CASSNRTGIIDYGYTF

d_gene: TRBD2
abundance: few
v_gene: TRBV13
j_gene: TRBJ2-5
CDR3nt: TGTGCCAGCAGCCCGGGACTAGCGGACGAGACCCAGTACTTC
CDR3aa: CASSPGLADETQYF

d_gene: TRBD2
abundance: many
v_gene: TRBV24-1
j_gene: TRBJ2-1
CDR3nt: TGTGCCACCAGTGATTCGGACAGGTCTAGCGGGAGCTCCTACAATGAGCAGTTCTTC
CDR3aa: CATSDSDRSSGSSYNEQFF

d_gene: .
abundance: many
v_gene: TRBV27
j_gene: TRBJ2-1
CDR3nt: TGTGCCAGCAGTTCGAGGGCTAAGTACAATGAGCAGTTCTTC
CDR3aa: CASSSRAKYNEQFF

d_gene: .
abundance: many
v_gene: TRBV12-5
j_gene: TRBJ1-6
CDR3nt: TGTGCTAGTGGTGGGACTTCGGTGTTTAATTCACCCCTCCACTTT
CDR3aa: CASGGTSVFNSPLHF